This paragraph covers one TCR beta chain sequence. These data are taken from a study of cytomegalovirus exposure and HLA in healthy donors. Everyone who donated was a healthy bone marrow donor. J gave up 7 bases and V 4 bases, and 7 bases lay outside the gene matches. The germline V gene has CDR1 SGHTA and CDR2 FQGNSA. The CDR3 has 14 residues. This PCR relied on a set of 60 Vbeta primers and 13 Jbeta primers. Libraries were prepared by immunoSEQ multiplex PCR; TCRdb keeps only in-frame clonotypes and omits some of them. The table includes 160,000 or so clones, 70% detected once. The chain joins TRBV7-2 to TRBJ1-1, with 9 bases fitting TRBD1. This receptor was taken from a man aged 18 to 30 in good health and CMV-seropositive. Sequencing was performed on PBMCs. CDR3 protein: CASSSPGQGLEAFF. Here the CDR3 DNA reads TGTGCCAGCAGCTCTCCGGGACAGGGACTTGAAGCTTTCTTT.